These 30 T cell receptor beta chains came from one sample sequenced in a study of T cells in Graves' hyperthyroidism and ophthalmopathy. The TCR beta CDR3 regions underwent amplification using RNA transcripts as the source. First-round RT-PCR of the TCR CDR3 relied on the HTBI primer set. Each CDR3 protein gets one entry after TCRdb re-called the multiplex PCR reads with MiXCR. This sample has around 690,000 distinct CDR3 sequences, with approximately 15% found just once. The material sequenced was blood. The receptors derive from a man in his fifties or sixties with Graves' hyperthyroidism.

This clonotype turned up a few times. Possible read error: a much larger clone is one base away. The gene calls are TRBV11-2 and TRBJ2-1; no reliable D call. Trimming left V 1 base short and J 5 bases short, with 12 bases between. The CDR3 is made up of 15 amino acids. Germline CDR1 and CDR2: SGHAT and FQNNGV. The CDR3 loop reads CASSLVGGAHNEQFF. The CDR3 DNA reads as TGTGCCAGCAGCTTAGTTGGCGGCGCCCACAATGAGCAGTTCTTC.

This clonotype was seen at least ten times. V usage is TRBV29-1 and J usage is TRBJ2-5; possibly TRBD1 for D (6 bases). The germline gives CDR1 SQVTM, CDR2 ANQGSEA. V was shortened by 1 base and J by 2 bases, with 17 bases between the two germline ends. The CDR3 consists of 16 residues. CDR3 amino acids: CSVEGLNSGHQETQYF. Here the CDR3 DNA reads TGCAGCGTTGAAGGGTTAAATTCGGGACATCAAGAGACCCAGTACTTC.

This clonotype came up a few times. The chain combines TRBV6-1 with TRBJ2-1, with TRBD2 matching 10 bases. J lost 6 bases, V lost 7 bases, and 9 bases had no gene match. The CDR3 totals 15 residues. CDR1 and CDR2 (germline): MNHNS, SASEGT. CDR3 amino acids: CASNAGLASSNEQFF. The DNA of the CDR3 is TGTGCCAGCAACGCGGGACTAGCGTCTTCCAATGAGCAGTTCTTC.

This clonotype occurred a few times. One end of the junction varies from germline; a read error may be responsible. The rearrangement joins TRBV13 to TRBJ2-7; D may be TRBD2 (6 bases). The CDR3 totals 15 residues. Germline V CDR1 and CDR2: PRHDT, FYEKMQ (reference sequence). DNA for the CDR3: TGTGCCAGCAGGTTAGGAGGGGCCCTCCCCTACGAGCAGTACTTC. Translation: CASRLGGALPYEQYF.

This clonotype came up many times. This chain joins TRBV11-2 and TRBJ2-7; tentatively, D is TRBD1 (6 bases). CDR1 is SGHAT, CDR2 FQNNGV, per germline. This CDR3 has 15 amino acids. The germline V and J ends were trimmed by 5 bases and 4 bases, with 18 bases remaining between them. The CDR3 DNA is TGTGCCAGCAGCCCTGAGACAGGAGGTGGATACGAGCAGTACTTC. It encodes CASSPETGGGYEQYF. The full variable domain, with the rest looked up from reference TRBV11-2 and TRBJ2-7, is EAGVAQSPRYKIIEKRQSVAFWCNPISGHATLYWYQQILGQGPKLLIQFQNNGVVDDSQLPKDRFSAERLKGVDSTLKIQPAKLEDSAVYLCASSPETGGGYEQYFGPGTRLTVT.

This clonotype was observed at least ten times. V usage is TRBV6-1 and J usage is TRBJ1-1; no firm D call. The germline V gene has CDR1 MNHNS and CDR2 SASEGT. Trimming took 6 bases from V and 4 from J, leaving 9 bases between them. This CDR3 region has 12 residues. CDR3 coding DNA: TGTGCCAGCAGCAATCGGGCCACTGAAGCTTTCTTT. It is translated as CASSNRATEAFF.

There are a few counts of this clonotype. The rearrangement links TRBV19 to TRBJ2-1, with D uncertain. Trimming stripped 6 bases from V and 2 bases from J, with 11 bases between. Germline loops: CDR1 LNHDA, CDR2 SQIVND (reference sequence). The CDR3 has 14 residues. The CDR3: CASSGHPAYNEQFF. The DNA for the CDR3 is TGTGCCAGTAGCGGGCACCCCGCCTACAATGAGCAGTTCTTC.

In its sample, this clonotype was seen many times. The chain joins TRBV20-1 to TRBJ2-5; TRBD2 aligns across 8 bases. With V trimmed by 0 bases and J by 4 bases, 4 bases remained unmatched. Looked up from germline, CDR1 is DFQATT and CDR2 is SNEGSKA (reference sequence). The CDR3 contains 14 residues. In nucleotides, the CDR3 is TGCAGTGCTAGAGATACGGGGGGGAGAGAGACCCAGTACTTC. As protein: CSARDTGGRETQYF.

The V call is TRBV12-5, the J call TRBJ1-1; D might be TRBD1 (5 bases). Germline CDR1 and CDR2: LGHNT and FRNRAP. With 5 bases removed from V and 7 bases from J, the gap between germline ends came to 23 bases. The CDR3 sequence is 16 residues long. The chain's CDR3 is CASGLILLRAGIEAFF. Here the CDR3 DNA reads TGTGCTAGTGGTCTGATCCTCTTAAGGGCAGGGATTGAAGCTTTCTTT.

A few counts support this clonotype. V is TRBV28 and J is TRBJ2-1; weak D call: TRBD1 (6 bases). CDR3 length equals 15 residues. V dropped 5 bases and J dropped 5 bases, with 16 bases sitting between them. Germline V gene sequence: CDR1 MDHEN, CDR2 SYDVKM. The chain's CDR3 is CASSGGWVTHNEQFF. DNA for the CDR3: TGTGCCAGCAGTGGGGGCTGGGTCACCCACAATGAGCAGTTCTTC.

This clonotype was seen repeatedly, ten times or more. The CDR3 region is CSARDETGGREQFF. In DNA form, the CDR3 reads TGCAGTGCTAGAGATGAGACTGGCGGTAGGGAGCAGTTCTTC. This chain uses TRBV20-1 with TRBJ2-1; no firm D call. Trimming removed 0 bases from V and 10 bases from J, with 16 bases in between. The CDR3 is 14 residues long. Germline loops: CDR1 DFQATT, CDR2 SNEGSKA (reference sequence).

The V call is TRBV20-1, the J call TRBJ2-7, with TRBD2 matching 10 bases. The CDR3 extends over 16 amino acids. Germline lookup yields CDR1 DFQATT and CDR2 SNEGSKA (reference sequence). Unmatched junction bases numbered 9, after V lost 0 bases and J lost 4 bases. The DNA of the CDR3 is TGCAGTGCTAGAGATCCAGAAGGGACTAGCGTGTACGAGCAGTACTTC. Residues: CSARDPEGTSVYEQYF.

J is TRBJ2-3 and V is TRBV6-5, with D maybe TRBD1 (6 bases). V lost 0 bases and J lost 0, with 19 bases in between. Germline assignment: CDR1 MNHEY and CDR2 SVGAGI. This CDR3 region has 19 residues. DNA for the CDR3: TGTGCCAGCAGTTACTCTTTCCCCGTGGGCAGGGGTAGCACAGATACGCAGTATTTT. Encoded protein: CASSYSFPVGRGSTDTQYF.

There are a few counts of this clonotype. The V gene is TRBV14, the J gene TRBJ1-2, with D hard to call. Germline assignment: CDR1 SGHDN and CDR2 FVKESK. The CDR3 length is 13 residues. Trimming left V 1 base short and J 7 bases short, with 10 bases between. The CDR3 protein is CASSQVEQRGYTF. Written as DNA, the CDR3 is TGTGCCAGCAGCCAAGTGGAGCAGCGTGGCTACACCTTC.

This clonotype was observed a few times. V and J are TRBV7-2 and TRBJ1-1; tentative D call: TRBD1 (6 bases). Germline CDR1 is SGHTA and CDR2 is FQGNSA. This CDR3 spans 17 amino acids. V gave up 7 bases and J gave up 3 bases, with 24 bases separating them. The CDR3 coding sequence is TGTGCCAGCAAAAACCGTCCGGGGGGCGGCTTTGACACTGAAGCTTTCTTT. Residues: CASKNRPGGGFDTEAFF.

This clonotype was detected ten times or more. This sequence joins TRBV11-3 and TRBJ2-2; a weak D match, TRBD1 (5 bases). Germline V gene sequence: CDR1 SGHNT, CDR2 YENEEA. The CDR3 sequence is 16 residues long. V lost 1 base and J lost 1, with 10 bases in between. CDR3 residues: CASSLGQSLNTGELFF. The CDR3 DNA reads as TGTGCCAGCAGCTTAGGACAGTCCTTGAACACCGGGGAGCTGTTTTTT.

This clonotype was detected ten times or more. The chain's CDR3 is CASSLGPGQVDTGELFF. CDR3 in DNA: TGTGCCAGCAGCTTAGGTCCGGGACAGGTCGACACCGGGGAGCTGTTTTTT. The chain joins TRBV11-3 to TRBJ2-2; 8 nucleotides line up with TRBD1. V lost 1 base, J lost 3 bases, and 7 bases stayed unmatched. Germline V CDR1 and CDR2: SGHNT, YENEEA. This CDR3 is built from 17 residues.

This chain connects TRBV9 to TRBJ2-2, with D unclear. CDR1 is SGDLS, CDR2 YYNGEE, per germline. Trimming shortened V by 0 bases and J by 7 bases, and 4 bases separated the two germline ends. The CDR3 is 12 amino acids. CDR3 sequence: CASSVAIGELFF. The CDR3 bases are TGTGCCAGCAGCGTAGCAATCGGGGAGCTGTTTTTT. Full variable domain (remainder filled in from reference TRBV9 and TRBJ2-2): DSGVTQTPKHLITATGQRVTLRCSPRSGDLSVYWYQQSLDQGLQFLIQYYNGEERAKGNILERFSAQQFPDLHSELNLSSLELGDSALYFCASSVAIGELFFGEGSRLTVL.

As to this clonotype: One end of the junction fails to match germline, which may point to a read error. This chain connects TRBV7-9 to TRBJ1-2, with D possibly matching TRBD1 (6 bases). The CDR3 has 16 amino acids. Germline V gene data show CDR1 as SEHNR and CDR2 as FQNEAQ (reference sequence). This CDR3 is CASSQAGAATLYGYTF. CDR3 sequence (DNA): TGCGCCAGCAGCCAAGCGGGGGCTGCAACCCTCTATGGCTACACCTTC.

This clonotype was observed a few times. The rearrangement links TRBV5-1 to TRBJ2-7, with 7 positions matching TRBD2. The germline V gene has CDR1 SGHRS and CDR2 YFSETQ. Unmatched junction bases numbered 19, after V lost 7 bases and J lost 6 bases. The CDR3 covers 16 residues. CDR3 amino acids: CASRDSRGLEPSEQYF. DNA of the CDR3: TGCGCCAGCCGGGATAGTAGAGGACTAGAACCTAGCGAGCAGTACTTC.

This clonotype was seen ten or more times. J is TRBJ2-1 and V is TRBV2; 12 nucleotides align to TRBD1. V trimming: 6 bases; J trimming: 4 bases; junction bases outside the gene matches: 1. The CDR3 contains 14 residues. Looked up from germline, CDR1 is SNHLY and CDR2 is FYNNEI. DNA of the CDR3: TGTGCCAGCAGGGGACAGGGGGCTTACAATGAGCAGTTCTTC. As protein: CASRGQGAYNEQFF.

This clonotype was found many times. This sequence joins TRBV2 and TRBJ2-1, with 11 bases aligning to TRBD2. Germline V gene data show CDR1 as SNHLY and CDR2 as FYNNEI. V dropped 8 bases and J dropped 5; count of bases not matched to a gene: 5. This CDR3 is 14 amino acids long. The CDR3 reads CASFLAGGNNEQFF. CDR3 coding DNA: TGTGCCAGCTTCTTAGCGGGAGGGAACAATGAGCAGTTCTTC.

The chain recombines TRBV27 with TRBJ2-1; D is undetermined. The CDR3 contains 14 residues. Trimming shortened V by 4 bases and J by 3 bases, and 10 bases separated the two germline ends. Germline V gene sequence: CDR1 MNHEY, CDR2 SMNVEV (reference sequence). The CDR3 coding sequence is TGTGCCAGCAGTTCGACCTGGAACTACAATGAGCAGTTCTTC. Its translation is CASSSTWNYNEQFF.

The CDR3 here is CASSLGGPVLSYNEQFF. DNA of the CDR3: TGTGCCAGCAGCTTGGGTGGGCCAGTCCTATCCTACAATGAGCAGTTCTTC. This chain connects TRBV5-4 to TRBJ2-1; D remains unclear. The V and J ends lost 0 bases and 1 base respectively, with 14 bases between them. From germline, CDR1 is SGHNT and CDR2 YYREEE (reference sequence). The CDR3 totals 17 residues.

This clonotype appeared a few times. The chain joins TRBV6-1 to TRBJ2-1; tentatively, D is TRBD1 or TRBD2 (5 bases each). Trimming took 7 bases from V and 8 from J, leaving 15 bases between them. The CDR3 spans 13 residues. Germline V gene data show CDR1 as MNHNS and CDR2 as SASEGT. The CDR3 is CASKPRDGYEQFF. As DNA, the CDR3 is TGTGCCAGCAAACCGAGGGACGGTTATGAGCAGTTCTTC.

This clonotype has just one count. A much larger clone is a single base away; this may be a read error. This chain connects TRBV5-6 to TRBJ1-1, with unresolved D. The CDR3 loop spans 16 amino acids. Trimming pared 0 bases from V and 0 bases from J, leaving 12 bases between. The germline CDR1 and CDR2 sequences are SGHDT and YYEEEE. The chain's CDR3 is CASSLAYIELNTEAFF. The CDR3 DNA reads TGTGCCAGCAGCTTGGCATACATAGAACTGAACACTGAAGCTTTCTTT. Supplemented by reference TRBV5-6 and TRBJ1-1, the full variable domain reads DAGVTQSPTHLIKTRGQQVTLRCSPKSGHDTVSWYQQALGQGPQFIFQYYEEEERQRGNFPDRFSGHQFPNYSSELNVNALLLGDSALYLCASSLAYIELNTEAFFGQGTRLTVV.

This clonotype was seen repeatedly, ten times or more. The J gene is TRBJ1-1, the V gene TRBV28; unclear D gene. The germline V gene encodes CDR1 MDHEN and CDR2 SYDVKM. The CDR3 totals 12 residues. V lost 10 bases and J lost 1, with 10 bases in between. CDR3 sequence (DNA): TGTGCCACCCACGAAACGAACACTGAAGCTTTCTTT. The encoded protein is CATHETNTEAFF.

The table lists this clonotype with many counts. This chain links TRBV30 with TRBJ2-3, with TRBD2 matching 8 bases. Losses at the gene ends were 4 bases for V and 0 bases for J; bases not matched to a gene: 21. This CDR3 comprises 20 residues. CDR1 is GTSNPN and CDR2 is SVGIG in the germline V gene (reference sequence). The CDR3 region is CAWITEPTWREAPSTDTQYF. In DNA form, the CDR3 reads TGTGCCTGGATCACAGAACCGACCTGGCGGGAGGCCCCTAGCACAGATACGCAGTATTTT. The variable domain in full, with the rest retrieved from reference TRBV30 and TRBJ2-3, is SQTIHQWPATLVQPVGSPLSLECTVEGTSNPNLYWYRQAAGRGLQLLFYSVGIGQISSEVPQNLSASRPQDRQFILSSKKLLLSDSGFYLCAWITEPTWREAPSTDTQYFGPGTRLTVL.

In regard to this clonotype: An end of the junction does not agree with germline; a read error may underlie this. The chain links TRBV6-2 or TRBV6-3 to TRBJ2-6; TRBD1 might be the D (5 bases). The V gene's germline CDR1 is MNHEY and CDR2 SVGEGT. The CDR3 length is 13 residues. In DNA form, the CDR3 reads TGTGCCAGCAAAAACTCTGGGGCCAACGTCCCGACTTTC. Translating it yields CASKNSGANVPTF.

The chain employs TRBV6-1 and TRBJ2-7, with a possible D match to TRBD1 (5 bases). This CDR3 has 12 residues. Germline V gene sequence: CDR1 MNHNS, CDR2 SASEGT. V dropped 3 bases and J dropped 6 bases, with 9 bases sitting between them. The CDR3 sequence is CASSDRDAEQYF. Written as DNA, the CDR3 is TGTGCCAGCAGTGACAGGGATGCCGAGCAGTACTTC.